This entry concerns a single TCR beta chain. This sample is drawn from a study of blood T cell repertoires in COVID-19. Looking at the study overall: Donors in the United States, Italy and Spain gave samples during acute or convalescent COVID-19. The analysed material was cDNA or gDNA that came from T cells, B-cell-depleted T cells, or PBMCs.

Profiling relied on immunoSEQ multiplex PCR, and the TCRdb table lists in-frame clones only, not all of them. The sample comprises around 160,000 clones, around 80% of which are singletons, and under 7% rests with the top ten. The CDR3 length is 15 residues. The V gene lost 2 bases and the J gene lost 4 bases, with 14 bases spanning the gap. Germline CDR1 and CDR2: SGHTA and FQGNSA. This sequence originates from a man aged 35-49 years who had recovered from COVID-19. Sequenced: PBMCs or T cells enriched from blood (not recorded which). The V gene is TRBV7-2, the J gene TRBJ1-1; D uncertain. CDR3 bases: TGTGCCAGCAGCTTATCACGGCAGAGGAGCACTGAAGCTTTCTTT. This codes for CASSLSRQRSTEAFF.